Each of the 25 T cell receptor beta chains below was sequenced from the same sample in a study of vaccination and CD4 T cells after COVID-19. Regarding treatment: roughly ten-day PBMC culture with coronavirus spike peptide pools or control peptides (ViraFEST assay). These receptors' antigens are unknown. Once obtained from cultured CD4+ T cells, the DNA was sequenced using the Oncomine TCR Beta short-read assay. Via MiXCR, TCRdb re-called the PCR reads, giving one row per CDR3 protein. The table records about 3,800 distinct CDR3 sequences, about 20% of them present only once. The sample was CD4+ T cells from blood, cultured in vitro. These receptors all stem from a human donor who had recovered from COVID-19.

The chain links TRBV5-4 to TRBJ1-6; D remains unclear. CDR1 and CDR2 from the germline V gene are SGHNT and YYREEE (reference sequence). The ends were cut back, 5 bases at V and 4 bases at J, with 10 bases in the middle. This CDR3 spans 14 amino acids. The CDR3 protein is CASSFSAYNSPLHF. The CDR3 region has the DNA TGTGCCAGCAGTTTCAGTGCTTATAATTCACCCCTCCACTTT.

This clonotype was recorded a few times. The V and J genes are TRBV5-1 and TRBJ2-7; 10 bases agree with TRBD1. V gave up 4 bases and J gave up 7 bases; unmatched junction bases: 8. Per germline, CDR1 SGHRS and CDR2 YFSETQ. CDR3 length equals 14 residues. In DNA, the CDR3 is TGCGCCAGCAGCCCGGGGGGACAGGGGTGGGAGCAGTACTTC. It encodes CASSPGGQGWEQYF.

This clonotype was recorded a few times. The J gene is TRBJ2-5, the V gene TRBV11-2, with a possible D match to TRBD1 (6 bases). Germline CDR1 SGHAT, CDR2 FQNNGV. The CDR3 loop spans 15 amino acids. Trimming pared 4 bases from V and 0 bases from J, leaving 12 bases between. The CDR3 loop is CASSSPDRYQETQYF. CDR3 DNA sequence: TGTGCCAGCAGCTCGCCAGACAGGTACCAAGAGACCCAGTACTTC.

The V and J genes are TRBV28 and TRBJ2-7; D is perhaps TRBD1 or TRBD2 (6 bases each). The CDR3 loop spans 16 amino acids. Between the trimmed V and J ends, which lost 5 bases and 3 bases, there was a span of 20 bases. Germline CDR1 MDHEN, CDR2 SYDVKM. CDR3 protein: CASSNWGAGDGYEQYF. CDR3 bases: TGTGCCAGCAGTAACTGGGGGGCAGGGGACGGCTACGAGCAGTACTTC. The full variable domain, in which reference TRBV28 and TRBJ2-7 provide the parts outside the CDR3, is DVKVTQSSRYLVKRTGEKVFLECVQDMDHENMFWYRQDPGLGLRLIYFSYDVKMKEKGDIPEGYSVSREKKERFSLILESASTNQTSMYLCASSNWGAGDGYEQYFGPGTRLTVT.

DNA of the CDR3: TGCGCCAGCAGCTTGGGCGGGACGTCCGCTTCACCCCTCCACTTT. Encoded protein: CASSLGGTSASPLHF. The chain combines TRBV5-1 with TRBJ1-6, with a tentative D call TRBD1 (5 bases). V lost 0 bases, J lost 9 bases, and 13 bases lay in between. The CDR3 is 15 residues long. Per germline, CDR1 SGHRS and CDR2 YFSETQ.

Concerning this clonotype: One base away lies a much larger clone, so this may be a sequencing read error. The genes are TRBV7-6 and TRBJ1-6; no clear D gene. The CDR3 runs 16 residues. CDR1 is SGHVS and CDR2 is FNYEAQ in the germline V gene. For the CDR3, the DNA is TGTGCCAACAGCTTATCCGGACCTATCTATAATTCACCCCTCCACTTT. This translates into CANSLSGPIYNSPLHF.

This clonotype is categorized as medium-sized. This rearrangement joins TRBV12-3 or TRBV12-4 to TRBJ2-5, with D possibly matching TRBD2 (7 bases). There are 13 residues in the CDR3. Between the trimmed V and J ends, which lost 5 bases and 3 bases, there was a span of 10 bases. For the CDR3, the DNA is TGTGCCAGCAGTACAGGGAGGGAAGAGACCCAGTACTTC. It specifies CASSTGREETQYF.

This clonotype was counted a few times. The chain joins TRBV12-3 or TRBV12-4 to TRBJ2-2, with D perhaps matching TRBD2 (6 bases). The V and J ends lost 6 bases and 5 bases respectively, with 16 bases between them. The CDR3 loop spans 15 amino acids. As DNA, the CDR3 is TGTGCCAGCAGCCGTCTGGGGGGTAGGACCGGGGAGCTGTTTTTT. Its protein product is CASSRLGGRTGELFF.

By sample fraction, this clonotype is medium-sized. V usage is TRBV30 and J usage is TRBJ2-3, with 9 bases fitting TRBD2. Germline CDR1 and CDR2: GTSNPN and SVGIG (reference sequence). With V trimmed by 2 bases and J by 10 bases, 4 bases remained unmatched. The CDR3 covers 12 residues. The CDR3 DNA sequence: TGTGCCTGGAGTCCGGCGGGGGGGGCGCAGTATTTT. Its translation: CAWSPAGGAQYF.

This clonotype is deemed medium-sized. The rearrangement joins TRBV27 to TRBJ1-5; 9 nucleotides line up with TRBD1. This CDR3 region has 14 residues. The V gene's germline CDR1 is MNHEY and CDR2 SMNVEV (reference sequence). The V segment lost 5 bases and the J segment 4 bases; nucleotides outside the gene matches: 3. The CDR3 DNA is TGTGCCAGCAGTCCCGGGACAGGGAATCAGCCCCAGCATTTT. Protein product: CASSPGTGNQPQHF.

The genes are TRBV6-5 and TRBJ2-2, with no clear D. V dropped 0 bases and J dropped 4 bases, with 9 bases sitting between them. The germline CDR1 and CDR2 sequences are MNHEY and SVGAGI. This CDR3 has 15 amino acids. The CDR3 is CASSYSRMGTGELFF. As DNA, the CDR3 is TGTGCCAGCAGTTACTCGAGGATGGGCACCGGGGAGCTGTTTTTT.

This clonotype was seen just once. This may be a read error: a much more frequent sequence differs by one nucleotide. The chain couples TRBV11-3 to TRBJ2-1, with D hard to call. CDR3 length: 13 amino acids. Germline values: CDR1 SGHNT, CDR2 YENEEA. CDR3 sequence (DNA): TGTGCCAGCGGCTTGAACTTGAGGAATGAGCAGTTCTTC. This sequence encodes CASGLNLRNEQFF.

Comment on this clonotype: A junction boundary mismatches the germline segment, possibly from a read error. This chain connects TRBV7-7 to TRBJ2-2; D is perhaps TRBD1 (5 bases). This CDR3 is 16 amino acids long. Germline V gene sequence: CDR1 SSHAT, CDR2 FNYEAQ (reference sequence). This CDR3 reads CASSLRIQGATGELFF. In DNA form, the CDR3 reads TGTGCTAGCAGCTTAAGGATACAAGGGGCCACCGGGGAGCTGTTTTTT.

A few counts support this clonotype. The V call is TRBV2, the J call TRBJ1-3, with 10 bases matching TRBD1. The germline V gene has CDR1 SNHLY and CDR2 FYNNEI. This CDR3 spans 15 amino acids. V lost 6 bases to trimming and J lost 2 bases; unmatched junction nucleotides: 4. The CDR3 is CASRRDRGAGNTIYF. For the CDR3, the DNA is TGTGCCAGCAGGAGGGACAGGGGAGCTGGAAACACCATATATTTT.

The CDR3 bases are TGTGCCAGCAGCTTAGAACGCTTTAGGGGGGATCAGCCCCAGCATTTT. Its protein is CASSLERFRGDQPQHF. The rearrangement joins TRBV7-2 to TRBJ1-5, with a tentative D call TRBD1 (6 bases). This CDR3 spans 16 amino acids. Trimming cost V 1 base and J 5 bases, with 15 bases left between them. The germline V gene has CDR1 SGHTA and CDR2 FQGNSA.

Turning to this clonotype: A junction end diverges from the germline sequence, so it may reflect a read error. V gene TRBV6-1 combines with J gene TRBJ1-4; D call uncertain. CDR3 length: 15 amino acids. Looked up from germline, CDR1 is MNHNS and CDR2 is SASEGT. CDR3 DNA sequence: TGTGCCAGCAGGAGGGCCGATGCAACTTATGAAAAACTGTTTTTT. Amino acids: CASRRADATYEKLFF.

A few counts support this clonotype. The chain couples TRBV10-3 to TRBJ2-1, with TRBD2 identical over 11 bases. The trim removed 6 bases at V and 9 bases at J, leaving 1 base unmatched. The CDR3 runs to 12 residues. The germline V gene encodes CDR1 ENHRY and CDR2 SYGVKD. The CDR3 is CAIRGLAVEQFF. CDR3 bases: TGTGCCATCAGGGGACTAGCGGTTGAGCAGTTCTTC.

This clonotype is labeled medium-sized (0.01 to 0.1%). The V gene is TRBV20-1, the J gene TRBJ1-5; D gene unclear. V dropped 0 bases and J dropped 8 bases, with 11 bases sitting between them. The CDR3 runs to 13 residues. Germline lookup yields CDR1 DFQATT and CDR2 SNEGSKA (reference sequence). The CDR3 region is CSARDNLLEPQHF. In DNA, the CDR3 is TGCAGTGCTAGAGACAACCTGCTTGAGCCCCAGCATTTT.

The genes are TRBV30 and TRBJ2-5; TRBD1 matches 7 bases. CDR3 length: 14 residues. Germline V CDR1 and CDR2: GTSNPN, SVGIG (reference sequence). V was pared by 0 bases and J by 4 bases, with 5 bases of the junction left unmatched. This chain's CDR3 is CAWSVRAGGETQYF. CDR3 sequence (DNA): TGTGCCTGGAGTGTAAGGGCAGGGGGAGAGACCCAGTACTTC. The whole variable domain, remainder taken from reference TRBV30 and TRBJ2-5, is SQTIHQWPATLVQPVGSPLSLECTVEGTSNPNLYWYRQAAGRGLQLLFYSVGIGQISSEVPQNLSASRPQDRQFILSSKKLLLSDSGFYLCAWSVRAGGETQYFGPGTRLLVL.

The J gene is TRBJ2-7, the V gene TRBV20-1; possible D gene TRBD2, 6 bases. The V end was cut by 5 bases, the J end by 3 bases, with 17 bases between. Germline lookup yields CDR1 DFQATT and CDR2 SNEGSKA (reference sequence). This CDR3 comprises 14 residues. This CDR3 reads CSALLGTLHYEQYF. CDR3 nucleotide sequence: TGCAGTGCTCTCCTCGGGACTTTGCACTACGAGCAGTACTTC.

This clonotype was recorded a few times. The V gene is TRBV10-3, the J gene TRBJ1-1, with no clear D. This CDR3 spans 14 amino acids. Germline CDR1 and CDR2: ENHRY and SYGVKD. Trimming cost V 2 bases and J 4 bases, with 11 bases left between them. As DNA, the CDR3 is TGTGCCATCAGTGAGGAACGAGTGAGCACTGAAGCTTTCTTT. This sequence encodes CAISEERVSTEAFF.

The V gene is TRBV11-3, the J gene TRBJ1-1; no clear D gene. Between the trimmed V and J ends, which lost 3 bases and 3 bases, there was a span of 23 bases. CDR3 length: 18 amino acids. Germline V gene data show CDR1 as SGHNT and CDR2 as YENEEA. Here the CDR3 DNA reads TGTGCCAGCAGCTTGCCCATGGAACCTCTCGAAGGAGACACTGAAGCTTTCTTT. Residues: CASSLPMEPLEGDTEAFF. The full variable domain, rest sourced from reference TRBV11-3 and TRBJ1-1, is EAGVVQSPRYKIIEKKQPVAFWCNPISGHNTLYWYLQNLGQGPELLIRYENEEAVDDSQLPKDRFSAERLKGVDSTLKIQPAELGDSAVYLCASSLPMEPLEGDTEAFFGQGTRLTVV.

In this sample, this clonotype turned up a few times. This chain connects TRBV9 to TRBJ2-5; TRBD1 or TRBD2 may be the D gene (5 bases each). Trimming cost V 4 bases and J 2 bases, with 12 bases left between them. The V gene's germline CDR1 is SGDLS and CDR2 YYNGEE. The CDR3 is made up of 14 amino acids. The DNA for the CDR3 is TGTGCCAGCAGCCTCGGGACCACACAAGAGACCCAGTACTTC. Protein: CASSLGTTQETQYF.

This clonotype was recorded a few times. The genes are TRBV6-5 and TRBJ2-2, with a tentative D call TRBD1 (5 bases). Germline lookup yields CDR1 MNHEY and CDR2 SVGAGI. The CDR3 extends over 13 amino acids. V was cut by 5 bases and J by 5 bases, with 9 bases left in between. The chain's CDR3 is CASSTRQTGELFF. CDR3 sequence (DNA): TGTGCCAGCAGTACTCGACAGACCGGGGAGCTGTTTTTT.

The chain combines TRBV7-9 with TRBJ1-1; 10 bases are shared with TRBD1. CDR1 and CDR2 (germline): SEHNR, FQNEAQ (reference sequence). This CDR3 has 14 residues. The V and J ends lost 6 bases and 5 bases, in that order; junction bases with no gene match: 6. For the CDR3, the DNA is TGTGCCAGCAGACGGGACAGGGGAGGTACTGAAGCTTTCTTT. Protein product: CASRRDRGGTEAFF.